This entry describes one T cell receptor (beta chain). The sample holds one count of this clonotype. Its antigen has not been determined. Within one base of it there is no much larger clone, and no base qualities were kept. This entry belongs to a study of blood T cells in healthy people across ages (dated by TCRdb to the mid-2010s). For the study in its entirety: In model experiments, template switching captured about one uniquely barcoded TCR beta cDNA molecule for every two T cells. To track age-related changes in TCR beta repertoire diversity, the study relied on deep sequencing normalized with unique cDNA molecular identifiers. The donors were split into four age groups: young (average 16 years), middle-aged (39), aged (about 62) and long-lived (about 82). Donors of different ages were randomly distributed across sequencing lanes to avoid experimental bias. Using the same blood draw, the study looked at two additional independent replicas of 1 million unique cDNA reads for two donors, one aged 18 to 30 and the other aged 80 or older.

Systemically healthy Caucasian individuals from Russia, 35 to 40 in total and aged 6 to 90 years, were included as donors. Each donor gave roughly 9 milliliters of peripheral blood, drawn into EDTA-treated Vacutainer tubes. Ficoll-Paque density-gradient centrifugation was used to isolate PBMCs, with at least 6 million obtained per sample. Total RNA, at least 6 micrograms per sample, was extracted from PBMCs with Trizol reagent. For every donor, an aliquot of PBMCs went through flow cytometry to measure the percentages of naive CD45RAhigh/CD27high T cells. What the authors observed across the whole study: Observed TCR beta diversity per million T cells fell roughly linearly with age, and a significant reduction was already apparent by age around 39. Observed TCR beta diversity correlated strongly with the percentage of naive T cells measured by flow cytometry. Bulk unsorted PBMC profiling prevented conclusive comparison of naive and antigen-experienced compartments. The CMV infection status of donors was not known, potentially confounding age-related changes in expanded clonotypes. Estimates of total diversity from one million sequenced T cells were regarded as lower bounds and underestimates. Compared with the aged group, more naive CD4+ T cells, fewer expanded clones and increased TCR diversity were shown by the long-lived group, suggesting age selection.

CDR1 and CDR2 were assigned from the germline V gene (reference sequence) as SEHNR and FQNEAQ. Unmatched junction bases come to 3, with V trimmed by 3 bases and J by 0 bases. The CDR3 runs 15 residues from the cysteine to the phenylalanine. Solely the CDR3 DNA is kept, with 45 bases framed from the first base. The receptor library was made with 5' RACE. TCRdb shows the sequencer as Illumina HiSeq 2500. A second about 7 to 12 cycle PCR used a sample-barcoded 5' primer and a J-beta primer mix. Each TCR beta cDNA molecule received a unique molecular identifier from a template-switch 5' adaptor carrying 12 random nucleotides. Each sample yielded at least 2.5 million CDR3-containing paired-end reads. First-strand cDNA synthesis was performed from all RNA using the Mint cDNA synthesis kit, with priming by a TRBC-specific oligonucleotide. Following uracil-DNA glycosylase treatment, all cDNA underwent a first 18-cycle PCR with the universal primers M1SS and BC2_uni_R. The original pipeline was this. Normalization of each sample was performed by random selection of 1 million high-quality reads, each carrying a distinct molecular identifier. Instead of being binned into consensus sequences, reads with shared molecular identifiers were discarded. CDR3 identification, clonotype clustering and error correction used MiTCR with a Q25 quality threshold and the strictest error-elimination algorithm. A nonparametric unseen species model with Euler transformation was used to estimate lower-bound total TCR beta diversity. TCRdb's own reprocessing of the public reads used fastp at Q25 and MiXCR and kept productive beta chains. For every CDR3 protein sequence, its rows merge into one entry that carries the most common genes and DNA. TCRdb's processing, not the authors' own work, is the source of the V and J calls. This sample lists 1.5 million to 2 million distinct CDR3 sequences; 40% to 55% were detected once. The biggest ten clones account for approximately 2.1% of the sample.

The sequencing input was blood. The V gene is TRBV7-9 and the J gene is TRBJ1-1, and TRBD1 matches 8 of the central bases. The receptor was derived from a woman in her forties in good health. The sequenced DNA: TGTGCCAGCAGCTTCGGGGACAGGCTGAACACTGAAGCTTTCTTT. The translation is CASSFGDRLNTEAFF.